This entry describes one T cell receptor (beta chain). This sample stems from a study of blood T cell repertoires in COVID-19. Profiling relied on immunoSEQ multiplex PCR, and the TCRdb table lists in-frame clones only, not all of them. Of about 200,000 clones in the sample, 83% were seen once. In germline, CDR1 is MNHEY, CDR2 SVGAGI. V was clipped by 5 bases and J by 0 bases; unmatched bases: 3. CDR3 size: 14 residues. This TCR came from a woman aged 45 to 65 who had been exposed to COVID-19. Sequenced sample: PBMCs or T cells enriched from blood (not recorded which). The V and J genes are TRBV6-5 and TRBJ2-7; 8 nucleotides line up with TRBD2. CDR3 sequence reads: CASSRGGPSYEQYF. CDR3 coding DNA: TGTGCCAGCAGTCGCGGGGGGCCCTCCTACGAGCAGTACTTC.